The rows below give T cell receptor delta chains drawn from one sample of a study of Vδ1+ human thymocytes. TCRdb reran clone calling via CATT on the multiplex PCR reads. The sample consists of 80,000 or so delta-chain clones, around 35% of them appearing once. The sequencing sample was made of Vdelta1+ gamma-delta thymocytes from the thymus. The source is a boy under two years old who had congenital heart surgery. The CDR3 runs from the conserved cysteine through the conserved F or W. The D gene is left open where the match is weak. Not all rows give a size; the values are once, few, many and, for expanded clones, a class.

D gene,V gene,J gene,clone size,CDR3 DNA,CDR3 protein
TRDD3,TRDV1,TRDJ1,few,TGTGCTCTTGGGGCGAGAAGTCCTACTTTACTGGGGGATAGCGGGAACACCGATAAACTCATCTTT,CALGARSPTLLGDSGNTDKLIF
NA,TRDV1,TRDJ1,NA,TGTGCTCTTGGGGGCCTACTGGGTGCCCAATACACCGATAAACTCATCTTT,CALGGLLGAQYTDKLIF
TRDD3,TRDV2,TRDJ1,few,TGTGCCCGGGACGTACTGGGGAACGATAAACTCATCTTT,CARDVLGNDKLIF
TRDD3,TRDV1,TRDJ1,NA,TGTGCTCTTGGGGACATTACCTTTCTGTCTCGTCTGGCTGGGGGATACGGCGCCGATAAACTCATCTTT,CALGDITFLSRLAGGYGADKLIF
TRDD3,TRDV1,TRDJ1,NA,TGTGCTCTTGGGGAACCTCACCAGCTACGGTCCTGGGGGATAGCCGATAAACTCATCTTT,CALGEPHQLRSWGIADKLIF
TRDD3,TRDV1,TRDJ1,NA,TGTGCTCTTGGGGGACTTTGGCCCCTGGGGGATACGCGGTGGGCCCGCGCCAAACTCATCTTT,CALGGLWPLGDTRWARAKLIF
NA,TRDV1,TRDJ1,NA,TGTGCTCTTGGGGTCACGGACCCGACTTCCTACGGTTATCTGGGGGAGATGTACACCGATAAACTCATCTTT,CALGVTDPTSYGYLGEMYTDKLIF
TRDD3,TRDV1,TRDJ1,few,TGTGCTCTTGGGGAACGAATTCGCTCGTACTGGGGGATAAACCCTTACACCGATAAACTCATCTTT,CALGERIRSYWGINPYTDKLIF
NA,TRDV1,TRDJ1,few,TGTGCTCTTGTGTCCTACTATCAAGGGGGAAGGGGACTCACCGATAAACTCATCTTT,CALVSYYQGGRGLTDKLIF
NA,TRDV1,TRDJ1,NA,TGTGCTCTTGGGGACCCCCACAACTACGGCCCCACTATTGAGTACACCGATAAACTCATCTTT,CALGDPHNYGPTIEYTDKLIF
NA,TRDV1,TRDJ1,NA,TGTGCTCTTGGGGAACTAGCCCTCTCTTCCACCACCTACTGGGAGCCGTACACCGATAAACTCATCTTT,CALGELALSSTTYWEPYTDKLIF
TRDD3,TRDV1,TRDJ1,few,TGTGCTCTTGGGGGGACAAATTTCCTACTACTGTACTGGGGGATACCCCGGGGGACCGATAAACTCATCTTT,CALGGTNFLLLYWGIPRGTDKLIF
NA,TRDV1,TRDJ1,NA,TGTGCTCTTGGGGAGGCCTTCCTAGCGGCCTGGGGGATGTACACCGATAAACTCATCTTT,CALGEAFLAAWGMYTDKLIF
NA,TRDV2,TRDJ1,NA,TGTGCCTGTGACACCGAAGATATTTTTGGGGGGTACAACACCGATAAACTCATCTTT,CACDTEDIFGGYNTDKLIF
TRDD3,TRDV1,TRDJ1,few,TGTGCTCTTGGGGAACTCCTACCGGAAAGTACTGGGGGATGCCCGGAGGTGGCCGATAAACTCATCTTT,CALGELLPESTGGCPEVADKLIF
TRDD3,TRDV1,TRDJ1,NA,TGTGCTCTTGGGGTCTCACCTTCTACTGGGGGACGTGTCGGCACCGATAAACTCATCTTT,CALGVSPSTGGRVGTDKLIF
NA,TRDV1,TRDJ1,few,TGTGCTCTTGGGGAAAAAGGACCCCGTGGGGTTCTGACCGATAAACTCATCTTT,CALGEKGPRGVLTDKLIF
TRDD3,TRDV1,TRDJ1,NA,TGTGCTCTTGGGGAACTACTGCCCTACGTACTGGGGGACCTTTTATTCACCGATAAACTCATCTTT,CALGELLPYVLGDLLFTDKLIF
TRDD3,TRDV2,TRDJ1,NA,TGTGCCACCTACTGGGGGATCCTCAAACTCATCTTT,CATYWGILKLIF
TRDD2,TRDV1,TRDJ1,NA,TGTGCTCTTGGGGAACTATGGCTACCTTCCTACCAGACCGATAAACTCATCTTT,CALGELWLPSYQTDKLIF
TRDD3,TRDV1,TRDJ1,few,TGTGCTCTTGGGGAACCGTCTCCCTCCCTTCCCCTGGGGGATACGACGCCCAAACTCATCTTT,CALGEPSPSLPLGDTTPKLIF
TRDD3,TRDV1,TRDJ1,NA,TGTGCTCTTGGGGAACGATGCGAGGGACTGGGGATCACCGATAAACTCATCTTT,CALGERCEGLGITDKLIF
NA,TRDV1,TRDJ1,few,TGTGCTCTTGGGGGGATTCCTCCGCGTGGTTTAACGCTCATCTTT,CALGGIPPRGLTLIF
NA,TRDV1,TRDJ2,few,TGTGCTCTTGGGGGATCTGGGGCTTTGACAGCACAACTCTTCTTT,CALGGSGALTAQLFF
TRDD3,TRDV1,TRDJ1,few,TGTGCTCTTGGGGAACACCTGCTACCCCCTCCTGGGGGACTCATTTACACCGATAAACTCATCTTT,CALGEHLLPPPGGLIYTDKLIF
TRDD3,TRDV1,TRDJ1,NA,TGTGCTCTTGGGGAAAGTCCCTGGGGGGATACGACCACGAAACTCATCTTT,CALGESPWGDTTTKLIF
TRDD3,TRDV1,TRDJ1,NA,TGTGCTCTTGGGGCGATCCCCCTACTACTGGGGGATTACACCGATAAACTCATCTTT,CALGAIPLLLGDYTDKLIF
NA,TRDV1,TRDJ1,NA,TGTGCTCTTGGGGCGAACGTAGCCGTCTGGGGTTTGTACACCGATAAACTCATCTTT,CALGANVAVWGLYTDKLIF
NA,TRDV2,TRDJ1,few,TGTGCCTGTGACGCGACGGGGCCCCTGGGGGAAATAGCGGAGCAGAAACTCATCTTT,CACDATGPLGEIAEQKLIF
TRDD3,TRDV1,TRDJ1,NA,TGTGCTCTTGGGGAACTCCTCCTTCCTACGGTACTGGGGGATACCGTCGATAAACTCATCTTT,CALGELLLPTVLGDTVDKLIF
TRDD3,TRDV1,TRDJ1,NA,TGTGCTCTTGGGAAACCCTGGGTCACCGGGGATAGGACGCATAACCTCATCTTT,CALGKPWVTGDRTHNLIF
NA,TRDV1,TRDJ1,NA,TGTGCTCTTGGGGAACCGCCCTTACCCCGGGGTGGGTTGCTCATCTTT,CALGEPPLPRGGLLIF
TRDD2,TRDV1,TRDJ1,few,TGTGCTCTTGGGGGACTAAGGCCTTCCTACGGCCACTGGGGAATATACACCGATAAACTCATCTTT,CALGGLRPSYGHWGIYTDKLIF